Below are 23 T cell receptor beta chains sequenced from a single sample in a study of blood T cell repertoires in COVID-19. Only in-frame clones appear in the TCRdb table, and some are missing; sequencing was by immunoSEQ multiplex PCR. The sample contains roughly 66,000 clones, about 89% of which appear only once. The sample consisted of peripheral blood. Source of these receptors: a human donor in a cohort sampled during active COVID-19.

This chain connects TRBV6-5 to TRBJ2-3; 9 nucleotides match TRBD2. J gave up 5 bases and V 5 bases, and 8 bases lay outside the gene matches. This CDR3 is built from 15 residues. CDR1 MNHEY and CDR2 SVGAGI come from the germline V gene. This chain's CDR3 is CASSISGRTLDTQYF. CDR3 sequence (DNA): TGTGCCAGCAGTATTAGCGGGAGAACCTTAGATACGCAGTATTTT.

The chain's CDR3 is CASSSGQGASNEQYF. CDR3 sequence (DNA): TGTGCCAGCAGCAGCGGACAGGGGGCGAGTAACGAGCAGTACTTC. The chain is built from TRBV5-6 and TRBJ2-7; 11 positions agree with TRBD1. After removal of 4 bases from V and 5 bases from J, the junction contained 8 bases not matched to a gene. The CDR3 consists of 15 residues. Germline V gene sequence: CDR1 SGHDT, CDR2 YYEEEE.

The chain uses TRBV5-1 and TRBJ2-5; 8 nucleotides match TRBD1. The CDR3 loop spans 16 amino acids. V trimming: 0 bases; J trimming: 1 base; junction bases outside the gene matches: 5. The V gene's germline CDR1 is SGHRS and CDR2 YFSETQ. CDR3 sequence (DNA): TGCGCCAGCAGCTTGGCTCCCGGGACAGGCCAAGAGACCCAGTACTTC. Amino acid sequence: CASSLAPGTGQETQYF.

This chain uses TRBV19 with TRBJ1-5; 7 bases fit TRBD1. V shed 6 bases and J 1 base; nucleotides not matched to a gene: 18. The CDR3 has 19 amino acids. Per germline, CDR1 LNHDA and CDR2 SQIVND (reference sequence). CDR3 nucleotides: TGTGCCAGTAGCCACGGACAGGCGACGGGCGGTTTGAGCAATCAGCCCCAGCATTTT. Protein: CASSHGQATGGLSNQPQHF. Drawing the rest from reference TRBV19 and TRBJ1-5, the complete variable domain is DGGITQSPKYLFRKEGQNVTLSCEQNLNHDAMYWYRQDPGQGLRLIYYSQIVNDFQKGDIAEGYSVSREKKESFPLTVTSAQKNPTAFYLCASSHGQATGGLSNQPQHFGDGTRLSIL.

This chain's CDR3 is CSVEIGGPYQETQYF. The CDR3 region has the DNA TGCAGCGTTGAAATTGGAGGTCCCTACCAAGAGACCCAGTACTTC. V usage is TRBV29-1 and J usage is TRBJ2-5; the D gene is possibly TRBD2 (5 bases). The CDR3 length is 15 residues. Looked up from germline, CDR1 is SQVTM and CDR2 is ANQGSEA. V lost 2 bases and J 0 bases, leaving 13 bases between the germline ends. Looking up the rest from reference TRBV29-1 and TRBJ2-5 gives the full variable domain: SAVISQKPSRDICQRGTSLTIQCQVDSQVTMMFWYRQQPGQSLTLIATANQGSEATYESGFVIDKFPISRPNLTFSTLTVSNMSPEDSSIYLCSVEIGGPYQETQYFGPGTRLLVL.

V is TRBV19 and J is TRBJ2-1; 9 bases agree with TRBD1. The CDR3 runs to 16 residues. Looked up from germline, CDR1 is LNHDA and CDR2 is SQIVND (reference sequence). With 5 bases clipped from V and 2 bases from J, the junction kept 7 bases outside the gene matches. CDR3 DNA: TGTGCCAGTAGTGAGCCGGGACAGGGAGCCTACAATGAGCAGTTCTTC. Translated: CASSEPGQGAYNEQFF.

V gene TRBV21-1 combines with J gene TRBJ2-5; TRBD1, the D gene given by the table, was not confirmed from the DNA. TRBV21-1 is a known pseudogene. The CDR3 extends over 16 amino acids. The DNA of the CDR3 is TGTGCCAGCAGCGTTCTGGGACAGGGGCCGGGGGAGACCCAGTACTTC. This translates into CASSVLGQGPGETQYF.

The rearrangement joins TRBV7-2 to TRBJ2-2; 11 bases align to TRBD2. CDR1 is SGHTA, CDR2 FQGNSA, per germline. This CDR3 spans 16 amino acids. With V trimmed by 1 base and J by 4 bases, 2 bases remained unmatched. The CDR3 protein is CASSLVGTSGTGELFF. In nucleotides, the CDR3 is TGTGCCAGCAGCTTAGTTGGGACTAGCGGCACCGGGGAGCTGTTTTTT.

The V gene is TRBV28, the J gene TRBJ1-2, with TRBD1 as a possible D gene (6 bases). CDR1 is MDHEN and CDR2 is SYDVKM in the germline V gene. V dropped 6 bases and J dropped 0 bases, with 14 bases sitting between them. This CDR3 has 15 amino acids. DNA of the CDR3: TGTGCCAGCAGAGTTGGCCGGACAGCTAACTATGGCTACACCTTC. This translates into CASRVGRTANYGYTF.

The chain combines TRBV3-1 (or the pseudogene TRBV3-2) with TRBJ2-3; 7 bases line up with TRBD1. The ends lost 0 bases at V and 1 base at J; junction bases unmatched: 4. The CDR3 contains 16 residues. Germline V gene sequence: CDR1 LGHDT, CDR2 YNNKEL (reference sequence). CDR3 residues: CASSQEGDRRTDTQYF. In DNA, the CDR3 is TGTGCCAGCAGCCAAGAGGGGGACAGACGCACAGATACGCAGTATTTT.

CDR3 nucleotides: TGCAGCGTTGAAGCTAGCGGGGGGGATACGCAGTATTTT. It encodes CSVEASGGDTQYF. The V call is TRBV29-1, the J call TRBJ2-3, with 11 bases matching TRBD2. Germline V gives CDR1 SQVTM, CDR2 ANQGSEA. The V segment lost 1 base and the J segment 6 bases; nucleotides outside the gene matches: 0. The CDR3 contains 13 residues.

The rearrangement uses TRBV18 and TRBJ2-2; D is unresolved. Germline CDR1 and CDR2: KGHSH and LQKENI. The CDR3 spans 17 residues. The ends were cut back, 1 base at V and 6 bases at J, with 18 bases in the middle. As DNA, the CDR3 is TGTGCCAGCTCACCACTTAAAAATGGCGGTGTCGCCGGGGAGCTGTTTTTT. Protein: CASSPLKNGGVAGELFF.

CDR3 in DNA: TGTGCCAGTACCGATCTAGCGGGCCCTGGGGGTACGCAGTATTTT. It is translated as CASTDLAGPGGTQYF. The chain links TRBV19 to TRBJ2-3, with 8 bases fitting TRBD2. CDR3 length equals 15 residues. With 7 bases clipped from V and 8 bases from J, the junction kept 14 bases outside the gene matches. CDR1 LNHDA and CDR2 SQIVND come from the germline V gene (reference sequence).

The chain couples TRBV18 to TRBJ1-5, with 7 bases matching TRBD1. Germline V gene data show CDR1 as KGHSH and CDR2 as LQKENI. Trimming took 5 bases from V and 3 from J; bases not matched to a gene: 7. This CDR3 has 15 residues. The CDR3 reads CASSKADRDNQPQHF. The CDR3 DNA is TGTGCCAGCTCAAAAGCCGACAGGGACAATCAGCCCCAGCATTTT. Full variable domain (outside the CDR3, taken from reference TRBV18 and TRBJ1-5): NAGVMQNPRHLVRRRGQEARLRCSPMKGHSHVYWYRQLPEEGLKFMVYLQKENIIDESGMPKERFSAEFPKEGPSILRIQQVVRGDSAAYFCASSKADRDNQPQHFGDGTRLSIL.

The CDR3 DNA sequence: TGTGCCAGCAGCCCGGGAGAACAGGGGGCCCAGTACTTC. Amino acid sequence: CASSPGEQGAQYF. The genes are TRBV12-3 or TRBV12-4 and TRBJ2-5, with 8 bases identical to TRBD1. CDR3 size: 13 residues. J lost 9 bases, V lost 6 bases, and 9 bases had no gene match.

This sequence joins TRBV2 and TRBJ2-1; D ambiguous. Germline V gene sequence: CDR1 SNHLY, CDR2 FYNNEI. Trimming stripped 8 bases from V and 0 bases from J, with 11 bases between. This CDR3 has 14 amino acids. CDR3 region: CASGSSRSYNEQFF. CDR3 bases: TGTGCCAGCGGTTCGAGCCGCTCCTACAATGAGCAGTTCTTC.

Worth noting for this clone: The junction differs from germline at one of its ends, possibly a read error. This chain uses TRBV5-1 with TRBJ2-5; a possible D gene is TRBD1 (5 bases). The CDR3 consists of 14 residues. Germline lookup yields CDR1 SGHRS and CDR2 YFSETQ. CDR3 sequence: CAGSRNRLQETQYF. The CDR3 DNA follows: TGCGCCGGCAGCCGTAACAGGTTGCAAGAGACCCAGTACTTC.

This rearrangement joins TRBV7-2 to TRBJ2-3; D gene unclear. V lost 3 bases, J lost 0 bases, and 10 bases lay in between. Germline CDR1 SGHTA, CDR2 FQGNSA. The length of the CDR3 is 15 residues. The DNA for the CDR3 is TGTGCCAGCAGCTTCAACAGAGCTAGCACAGATACGCAGTATTTT. It yields the protein CASSFNRASTDTQYF.

In its sample, this clone was seen once. This sample also contains other DNA sequences that code for the same CDR3. This chain links TRBV6-6 with TRBJ2-2; D is uncertain. The length of the CDR3 is 16 residues. Germline lookup yields CDR1 MNHNY and CDR2 SVGAGI (reference sequence). The V gene lost 0 bases and the J gene lost 1 base, with 9 bases spanning the gap. CDR3 amino acids: CASSYSGGGNTGELFF. CDR3 nucleotide sequence: TGTGCCAGCAGTTACTCCGGTGGCGGGAACACCGGGGAGCTGTTTTTT.

The J gene is TRBJ1-3, the V gene TRBV5-1; D unclear. The CDR3 totals 15 residues. Germline V lookup: CDR1 SGHRS, CDR2 YFSETQ. V lost 0 bases and J 1 base, leaving 8 bases between the germline ends. The CDR3 is CASSLDPGSGNTIYF. CDR3 bases: TGCGCCAGCAGCTTGGACCCCGGGTCTGGAAACACCATATATTTT.

The rearrangement uses TRBV11-3 and TRBJ2-5, with TRBD1 matching 9 bases. The CDR3 has 14 amino acids. Trimming at V came to 2 bases and at J to 3 bases, leaving 1 base not matched to a gene. Germline V gene sequence: CDR1 SGHNT, CDR2 YENEEA. CDR3 sequence (DNA): TGTGCCAGCAGCTTAAGACAGGGGGAAGAGACCCAGTACTTC. Residues: CASSLRQGEETQYF. The whole variable domain, filled in from reference TRBV11-3 and TRBJ2-5, reads EAGVVQSPRYKIIEKKQPVAFWCNPISGHNTLYWYLQNLGQGPELLIRYENEEAVDDSQLPKDRFSAERLKGVDSTLKIQPAELGDSAVYLCASSLRQGEETQYFGPGTRLLVL.

The chain recombines TRBV27 with TRBJ2-3, with no clear D. Per the germline V gene, CDR1 is MNHEY and CDR2 is SMNVEV (reference sequence). The CDR3 contains 16 residues. Between the trimmed V and J ends, which lost 0 bases and 0 bases, there was a span of 10 bases. The CDR3 sequence is CASSLSIGTSTDTQYF. CDR3 DNA sequence: TGTGCCAGCAGTTTATCAATCGGTACTAGCACAGATACGCAGTATTTT.

CDR3 loop: CASSQGPGTGVQYF. As DNA, the CDR3 is TGTGCCAGCAGCCAAGGACCCGGGACAGGGGTTCAGTACTTC. The J gene is TRBJ2-4, the V gene TRBV3-1 (or the pseudogene TRBV3-2); 10 nucleotides line up with TRBD1. CDR1 and CDR2 (germline): LGHDT, YNNKEL (reference sequence). This CDR3 comprises 14 residues. V lost 1 base, J lost 11 bases, and 5 bases stayed unmatched.